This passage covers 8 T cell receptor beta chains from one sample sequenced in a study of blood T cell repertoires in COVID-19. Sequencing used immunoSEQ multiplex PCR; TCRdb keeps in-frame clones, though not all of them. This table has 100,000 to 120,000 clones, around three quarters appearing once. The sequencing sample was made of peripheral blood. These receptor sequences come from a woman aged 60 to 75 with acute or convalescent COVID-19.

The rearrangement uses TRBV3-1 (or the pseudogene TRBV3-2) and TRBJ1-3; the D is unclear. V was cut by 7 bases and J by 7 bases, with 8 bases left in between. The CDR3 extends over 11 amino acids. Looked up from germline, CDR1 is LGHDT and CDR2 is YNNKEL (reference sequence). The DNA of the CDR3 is TGTGCCAGCAATCCCCTGAACACCATATATTTT. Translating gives CASNPLNTIYF.

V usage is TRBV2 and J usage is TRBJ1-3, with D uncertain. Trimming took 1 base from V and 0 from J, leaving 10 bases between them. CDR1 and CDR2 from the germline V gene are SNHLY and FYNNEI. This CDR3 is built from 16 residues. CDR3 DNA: TGTGCCAGCAGTGAAGGCAGGCCCATCTCTGGAAACACCATATATTTT. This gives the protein CASSEGRPISGNTIYF.

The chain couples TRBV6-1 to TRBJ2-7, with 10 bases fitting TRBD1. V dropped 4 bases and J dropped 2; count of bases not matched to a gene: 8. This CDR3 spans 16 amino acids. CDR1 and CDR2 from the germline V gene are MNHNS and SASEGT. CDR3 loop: CASSARTGGSPYEQYF. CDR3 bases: TGTGCCAGCAGTGCCCGGACAGGGGGAAGCCCCTACGAGCAGTACTTC.

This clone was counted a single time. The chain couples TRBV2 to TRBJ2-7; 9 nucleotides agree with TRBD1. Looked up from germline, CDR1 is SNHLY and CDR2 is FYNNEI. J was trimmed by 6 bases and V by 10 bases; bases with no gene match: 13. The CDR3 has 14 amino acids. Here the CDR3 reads CAITGDRELSEQYF. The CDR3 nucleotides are TGTGCCATTACTGGGGACAGGGAGTTGTCCGAGCAGTACTTC. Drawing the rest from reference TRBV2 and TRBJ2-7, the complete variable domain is EPEVTQTPSHQVTQMGQEVILRCVPISNHLYFYWYRQILGQKVEFLVSFYNNEISEKSEIFDDQFSVERPDGSNFTLKIRSTKLEDSAMYFCAITGDRELSEQYFGPGTRLTVT.

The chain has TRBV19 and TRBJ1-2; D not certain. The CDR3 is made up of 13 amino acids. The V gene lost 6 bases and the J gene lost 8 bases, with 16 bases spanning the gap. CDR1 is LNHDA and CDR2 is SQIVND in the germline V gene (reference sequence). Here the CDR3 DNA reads TGTGCCAGTAGACGACGGGAAACCTTAGGCTACACCTTC. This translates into CASRRRETLGYTF.

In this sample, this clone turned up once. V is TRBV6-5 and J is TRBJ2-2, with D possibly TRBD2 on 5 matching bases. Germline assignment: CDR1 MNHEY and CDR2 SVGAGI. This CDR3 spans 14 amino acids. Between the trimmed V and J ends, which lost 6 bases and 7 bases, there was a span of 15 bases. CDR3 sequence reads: CASSMGGGGGELFF. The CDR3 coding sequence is TGTGCCAGCAGCATGGGTGGAGGAGGCGGGGAGCTGTTTTTT.

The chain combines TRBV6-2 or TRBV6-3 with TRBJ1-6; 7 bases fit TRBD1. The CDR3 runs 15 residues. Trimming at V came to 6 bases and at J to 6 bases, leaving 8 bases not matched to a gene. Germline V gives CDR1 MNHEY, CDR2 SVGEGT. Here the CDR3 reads CASSHPGGGNSPLHF. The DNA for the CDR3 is TGTGCCAGCAGCCACCCAGGGGGAGGTAATTCACCCCTCCACTTT.

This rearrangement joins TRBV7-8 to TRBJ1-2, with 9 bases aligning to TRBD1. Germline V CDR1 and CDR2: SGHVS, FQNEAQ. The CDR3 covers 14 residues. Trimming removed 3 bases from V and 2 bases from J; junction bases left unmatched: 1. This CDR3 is CASSFGTGNYGYTF. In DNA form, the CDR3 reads TGTGCCAGCAGCTTCGGGACAGGGAACTATGGCTACACCTTC.